The 25 T cell receptor beta chains given below trace back to one sample, sequenced in a study of tissue T cells after allogeneic stem cell transplantation. Profiled with immunoSEQ multiplex PCR; TCRdb holds only in-frame clones, not every one. The table shows around 7,700 clones, with 50% to 55% occurring only once. Regarding time point: mouse harvest day 7 after allogeneic transplant. Mouse grafts combined 10^7 T-cell-depleted bone marrow cells with 10^6 splenic CD5+ T cells. Sequencing input: gut tissue. These receptors all come from a female BALB/c mouse given C57BL/6 T cells with graft-versus-host disease after an allogeneic hematopoietic cell transplant.

Comments on this clone: Each gene name is a mouse one. Coverage ceases 1 residue before the CDR3 finishes, and the germline J gene fills in the end. The gene calls are TRBV26 and TRBJ2-5; D unresolved. V lost 4 bases, J lost 2 bases, and 7 bases lay in between. The CDR3 spans 13 residues. Germline V gene lookup returns CDR1 KGHPV and CDR2 FQNQEV (reference sequence). The part of the CDR3 DNA that was read is TGTGCCAGCAGTCGGCCAGGCCAAGACACCCAGTAC. It codes for CASSRPGQDTQY. The entire CDR3 reads CASSRPGQDTQYF.

In the case of this clone: Gene names denote mouse genes. Read data end 1 residue before the CDR3 end; the end is taken from the germline J gene. The chain carries TRBV13-2 and TRBJ2-2; perhaps TRBD2 as D (6 bases). Between the trimmed V and J ends, which lost 2 bases and 2 bases, there was a span of 7 bases. CDR3 length: 14 residues. Germline V gene sequence: CDR1 NNHNN, CDR2 SYGAGS (reference sequence). CDR3 loop: CASGDGGNTGQLYF. Incomplete CDR3 DNA: TGTGCCAGCGGTGACGGGGGGAACACCGGGCAGCTCTAC.

Regarding this clone: Here the gene names and germline are mouse. The DNA ends 1 residue before the CDR3 does, and the rest of the CDR3 is filled in from the germline J gene. The rearrangement uses TRBV26 and TRBJ1-3; D gene uncertain. This CDR3 is built from 12 residues. Trimming shortened V by 7 bases and J by 0 bases, and 4 bases separated the two germline ends. CDR1 and CDR2 (germline): KGHPV, FQNQEV (reference sequence). The CDR3 sequence: CASKSSGNTLYF. The DNA read from the CDR3 is TGTGCCAGCAAGAGTTCTGGAAATACGCTCTAT.

In this sample, this clone turned up a few times. Gene names and germline match the mouse. Read coverage stops 1 residue before the CDR3 terminus; the germline J gene supplies the remainder. V gene TRBV16 combines with J gene TRBJ2-1; 7 bases are shared with TRBD2. There are 15 residues in the CDR3. Trimming cost V 1 base and J 1 base; bases outside gene matches: 1. Germline loops: CDR1 SGHSA, CDR2 FRNQAP. This chain's CDR3 is CASSLGGGNYAEQFF. The part of the CDR3 DNA that was read is TGTGCAAGCAGCTTAGGGGGGGGAAACTATGCTGAGCAGTTC.

This clone appeared a few times. These gene names are mouse names. The read comes to an end 1 residue before the CDR3 does, leaving the germline J gene to fill in the end. The chain employs TRBV3 and TRBJ2-7, with TRBD1 matching 10 bases. J lost 6 bases, V lost 5 bases, and 7 bases had no gene match. Germline CDR1 and CDR2: SNHLY and FYNGKV (reference sequence). The CDR3 covers 14 residues. The CDR3 bases that were read are TGTGCCAGCAGCGTCCGGGACAGGGGATTTGAACAGTAC. Protein: CASSVRDRGFEQY. In full, the CDR3 reads CASSVRDRGFEQYF.

This clone came up a few times. Gene names denote mouse genes. Here the CDR3 reads CASSLVGTANERLFF. The sequenced CDR3 bases are TGTGCCAGCAGTCTGGTCGGGACAGCCAACGAAAGATTATTT. The rearrangement joins TRBV26 to TRBJ1-4; 7 nucleotides agree with TRBD1. The read terminates 1 residue ahead of where the CDR3 ends, so the germline J gene completes it. The V and J ends lost 2 bases and 3 bases, in that order; junction bases with no gene match: 3. Germline CDR1 and CDR2: KGHPV and FQNQEV (reference sequence). The CDR3 has 15 amino acids.

This clone was seen a handful of times. Gene names and germline refer to mouse. The CDR3 extends 1 residue past the end of the read, so its final part is completed from the germline J gene. This CDR3 is also generated by other DNA sequences in the sample. The chain has TRBV26 and TRBJ2-7, with D possibly TRBD1 on 5 matching bases. Germline CDR1 KGHPV, CDR2 FQNQEV (reference sequence). This CDR3 is built from 13 residues. Trimming took 2 bases from V and 1 from J, leaving 6 bases between them. Partial CDR3 DNA: TGTGCCAGCAGTCTGGCAGGGTCCTATGAACAGTAC. Protein sequence: CASSLAGSYEQY. Given in full, the CDR3 is CASSLAGSYEQYF.

About this clone itself: All gene names here are mouse names. The CDR3 is cut off 1 residue early in the read; its end comes from the germline J gene. The rearrangement uses TRBV3 and TRBJ1-3, with D tentatively TRBD1 (5 bases). The length of the CDR3 is 15 residues. Germline assignment: CDR1 SNHLY and CDR2 FYNGKV (reference sequence). V was pared by 1 base and J by 0 bases, with 7 bases between. CDR3 DNA (partial): TGTGCCAGCAGCTTAGGGACATCTTCTGGAAATACGCTCTAT. This sequence encodes CASSLGTSSGNTLY. The entire CDR3 protein is CASSLGTSSGNTLYF.

Note on this clone: Genes here carry mouse names. The DNA ends 1 residue before the CDR3 does, and the rest of the CDR3 is filled in from the germline J gene. This sequence joins TRBV26 and TRBJ1-3; 8 bases agree with TRBD1. The germline V gene has CDR1 KGHPV and CDR2 FQNQEV (reference sequence). J lost 4 bases, V lost 8 bases, and 4 bases had no gene match. This CDR3 contains 13 residues. CDR3 DNA, as far as it was read: TGTGCCAGCGCCAGGGGGCTGGGAAATACGCTCTAT. Translation gives CASARGLGNTLY. The entire CDR3 is CASARGLGNTLYF.

In regard to this clone: These gene names are mouse names. The CDR3 bases that were read are TGTGCCAGCAGCCAAGTGGCAGGGCAAGACACCCAGTAC. It translates to CASSQVAGQDTQY. The entire CDR3 protein is CASSQVAGQDTQYF. The V gene is TRBV2, the J gene TRBJ2-5, with TRBD1 as a possible D gene (5 bases). The read ends 1 residue before the CDR3 terminus; that terminus is restored from the germline J gene. Trimming removed 1 base at V and 3 bases at J, with 8 bases between. Germline V CDR1 and CDR2: LGHNA, YSYQKL. This CDR3 spans 14 amino acids. Drawing the rest from reference TRBV2 and TRBJ2-5, the complete variable domain is DPKIIQKPKYLVAVTGSEKILICEQYLGHNAMYWYRQSAKKPLEFMFSYSYQKLMDNQTASSRFQPQSSKKNHLDLQITALKPDDSATYFCASSQVAGQDTQYFGPGTRLLVL.

Concerning this clone: Gene names are the mouse ones. The DNA ends 1 residue before the CDR3 does, and the rest of the CDR3 is filled in from the germline J gene. J is TRBJ1-3 and V is TRBV15; no clear D. Germline CDR1 is SGHND and CDR2 is FRSKSL. This CDR3 region has 13 residues. V was pared by 1 base and J by 0 bases, with 1 base between. The CDR3 reads CASSLGSGNTLYF. The covered CDR3 bases are TGTGCCAGCAGTTTAGGTTCTGGAAATACGCTCTAT.

Regarding this clone: Gene names are the mouse ones. Sequencing ends 1 residue short of the CDR3 end; the germline J gene provides the rest. The chain joins TRBV26 to TRBJ2-1; either TRBD1 or TRBD2 may fit D (6 bases each). Germline V gene lookup returns CDR1 KGHPV and CDR2 FQNQEV (reference sequence). With 2 bases removed from V and 2 bases from J, the gap between germline ends came to 7 bases. The CDR3 runs 14 residues. Partial CDR3 DNA: TGTGCCAGCAGTCTGGGGGGCCACTATGCTGAGCAGTTC. This translates into CASSLGGHYAEQF. The CDR3 reads in full as CASSLGGHYAEQFF.

About this clone itself: Genes and germline are mouse. The read gets to within 1 residue of the CDR3 end, and the germline J gene fills in the rest. The gene calls are TRBV26 and TRBJ2-2; no clear D. CDR3 length equals 14 residues. Germline V gene data show CDR1 as KGHPV and CDR2 as FQNQEV (reference sequence). V gave up 2 bases and J gave up 1 base, with 5 bases separating them. Incomplete CDR3 DNA: TGTGCCAGCAGTCTGGACATAAACACCGGGCAGCTCTAC. This sequence encodes CASSLDINTGQLY. The complete CDR3 reads CASSLDINTGQLYF.

On this clone itself: Gene and germline names: mouse. The CDR3 end falls 1 residue outside the read, so it is completed with the germline J gene. The chain joins TRBV26 to TRBJ1-1; 8 positions match TRBD1. CDR3 length: 13 amino acids. V lost 4 bases and J lost 6; bases outside the gene matches: 4. Germline assignment: CDR1 KGHPV and CDR2 FQNQEV (reference sequence). CDR3 region: CASSRTGMAEVFF. The CDR3 bases that were read are TGTGCCAGCAGTCGGACAGGGATGGCAGAAGTCTTC.

Points on this clone: Gene names follow the mouse nomenclature. The read finishes 1 residue shy of the CDR3 end, and the germline J gene is used to complete it. V gene TRBV26 combines with J gene TRBJ1-2, with TRBD1 identical over 8 bases. This CDR3 has 15 amino acids. Germline trimming cut 1 base from V and 2 bases from J; bases unmatched to any gene: 3. Germline V gene sequence: CDR1 KGHPV, CDR2 FQNQEV (reference sequence). The CDR3 DNA, read in part, is TGTGCCAGCAGTCTGTGGTCAGGGGGCAACTCCGACTACACC. It codes for CASSLWSGGNSDYT. The entire CDR3 reads CASSLWSGGNSDYTF.

Regarding this clone: Germline and genes: mouse. CDR3 bases read: TGTGCCTGGAGTCTAGACACAGGGGGGAGTGCAGAAACGCTGTAT. Residues: CAWSLDTGGSAETLY. The CDR3, in full, reads CAWSLDTGGSAETLYF. This chain joins TRBV31 and TRBJ2-3, with 8 bases lining up with TRBD1. The CDR3 goes on 1 residue after the read ends, and that part is filled in from the germline J gene. V shed 0 bases, J shed 0 bases, and the junction held 5 bases outside the gene matches. The CDR3 consists of 16 residues. The germline V gene encodes CDR1 GKSSPN and CDR2 SITVG.

This clone has a single count. Gene names denote mouse genes. The CDR3 end lies 1 residue beyond the end of the read and is filled in from the germline J gene. The chain employs TRBV15 and TRBJ2-5, with D possibly TRBD1 on 6 matching bases. The CDR3 is made up of 13 amino acids. Trimming stripped 2 bases from V and 5 bases from J, with 8 bases between. The germline CDR1 and CDR2 sequences are SGHND and FRSKSL. The CDR3 loop reads CASSLRGTDTQYF. The part of the CDR3 DNA that was read is TGTGCCAGCAGTTTAAGGGGGACAGACACCCAGTAC.

A few counts support this clone. The genes and germline here are from mouse. CDR3 bases read: TGCACCTGCAGTGCAGATCAAGGGGTTGAACAGTAC. It yields the protein CTCSADQGVEQY. The whole CDR3 region reads CTCSADQGVEQYF. The rearrangement joins TRBV1 to TRBJ2-7; possible D gene TRBD1, 5 bases. The read comes to an end 1 residue before the CDR3 does, leaving the germline J gene to fill in the end. CDR3 length: 13 amino acids. CDR1 is NSQYPW, CDR2 LRSPGD, per germline (reference sequence). Trimming cost V 0 bases and J 6 bases, with 9 bases left between them.

Points on this clone: Gene labels here are mouse ones. From the germline J gene comes the end of the CDR3, since the read stops 1 residue before it. The chain uses TRBV26 and TRBJ2-1, with 10 nucleotides matching TRBD2. Trimming removed 1 base from V and 3 bases from J; junction bases left unmatched: 6. The CDR3 length is 17 residues. CDR1 KGHPV and CDR2 FQNQEV come from the germline V gene (reference sequence). CDR3 DNA, as far as it was read: TGTGCCAGCAGTCTGTACACTGGGGGGGTCAGCTATGCTGAGCAGTTC. It codes for CASSLYTGGVSYAEQF. The full CDR3 reads CASSLYTGGVSYAEQFF.

Concerning this clone itself: The germline and genes are mouse ones. The sequence runs out 1 residue before the end of the CDR3; the remainder is reconstructed from the germline J gene. This sequence joins TRBV26 and TRBJ1-3; D is perhaps TRBD1 (6 bases). Trimming left V 2 bases short and J 2 bases short, with 7 bases between. Germline V gene sequence: CDR1 KGHPV, CDR2 FQNQEV (reference sequence). The CDR3 totals 14 residues. The CDR3 sequence is CASSLTGTGNTLYF. The CDR3 DNA, read in part, is TGTGCCAGCAGTCTGACAGGGACTGGAAATACGCTCTAT.

As to this clone: Here the gene names and germline are mouse. The CDR3 end is not reached by the read, which stops 1 residue before it; the germline J gene fills it in. The rearrangement joins TRBV3 to TRBJ1-2, with D perhaps matching TRBD1 (6 bases). This CDR3 region has 16 residues. Germline V gene sequence: CDR1 SNHLY, CDR2 FYNGKV (reference sequence). V was clipped by 4 bases and J by 0 bases, with 15 bases between them. Incomplete CDR3 DNA: TGTGCCAGCAGCTCTTGGCTGGGACAAACAAACTCCGACTACACC. Protein sequence: CASSSWLGQTNSDYT. The entire CDR3 is CASSSWLGQTNSDYTF.

For this clone: Gene names and germline match the mouse. Read coverage stops 1 residue before the CDR3 terminus; the germline J gene supplies the remainder. V usage is TRBV23 and J usage is TRBJ2-3; the D call TRBD1 from the table was never checked on the DNA. CDR3 length equals 17 residues. Germline CDR1 KGHTA, CDR2 FQNQQP. The CDR3 spells CSSSQFRTGGYAEMLYF. The CDR3 bases that were read are TGCTCCAGCAGTCAATTCCGGACAGGGGGGTATGCAGAAATGCTGTAT.

Only a few counts were recorded for this clone. Any gene name here is a mouse gene name. The sequence runs out 1 residue before the end of the CDR3; the remainder is reconstructed from the germline J gene. The rearrangement uses TRBV12-2 and TRBJ2-5; D is uncertain. V lost 0 bases and J 3 bases, leaving 9 bases between the germline ends. CDR3 length: 14 amino acids. CDR1 is SGHLS, CDR2 HYDKME, per germline. Partial CDR3 DNA: TGTGCCAGCTCTCTCCCAGGCGGACAAGACACCCAGTAC. Protein sequence: CASSLPGGQDTQY. In full, the CDR3 reads CASSLPGGQDTQYF.

Concerning this clone itself: Mouse germline and gene names are used. The read comes to an end 1 residue before the CDR3 does, leaving the germline J gene to fill in the end. This sequence joins TRBV13-1 and TRBJ2-1, with D perhaps matching TRBD1 or TRBD2 (5 bases each). The CDR3 contains 14 residues. V was trimmed by 3 bases and J by 1 base, leaving 8 bases between them. The germline CDR1 and CDR2 sequences are NSHNY and SYGAGN. The CDR3 here is CASSVRGNYAEQFF. The DNA read from the CDR3 is TGTGCCAGCAGTGTGCGGGGGAACTATGCTGAGCAGTTC.

This clone appeared a few times. The genes and germline here are from mouse. The read terminates 1 residue before the CDR3 end, so the remaining end is supplied by the germline J gene. The J gene is TRBJ2-1, the V gene TRBV23; the table calls TRBD1, which could not be checked here. This CDR3 is built from 15 residues. The germline V gene encodes CDR1 KGHTA and CDR2 FQNQQP. CDR3 bases read: TGCTCCAGCAGTCAACCTCAGGGGGCCTATGCTGAGCAGTTC. This gives the protein CSSSQPQGAYAEQF. The whole CDR3 protein is CSSSQPQGAYAEQFF.